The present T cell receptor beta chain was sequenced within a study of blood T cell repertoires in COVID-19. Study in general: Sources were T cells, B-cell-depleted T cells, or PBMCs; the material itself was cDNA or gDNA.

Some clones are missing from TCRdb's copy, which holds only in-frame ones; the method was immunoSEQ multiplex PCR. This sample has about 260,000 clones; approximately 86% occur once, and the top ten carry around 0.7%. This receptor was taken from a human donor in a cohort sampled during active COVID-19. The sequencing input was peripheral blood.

The CDR3 loop is CVRSYGDSPSAGYGYTF. The DNA of the CDR3 is TGTGTCAGAAGCTATGGGGACTCCCCGTCTGCCGGTTATGGCTACACCTTC. V is TRBV7-5 and J is TRBJ1-2. TRBV7-5 is a pseudogene segment. The CDR3 loop spans 17 amino acids.